This entry is about one T cell receptor (beta chain). In germline, CDR1 is LGHNA, CDR2 YNFKEQ. This CDR3 spans 14 amino acids. Deletions cut 2 bases from V and 2 bases from J, with 6 bases between. Using RNA transcripts as the source, TCR beta CDR3 regions were amplified. TCR CDR3 regions were first amplified by RT-PCR with HTBI primers. TCRdb re-derived calls from the multiplex PCR reads in MiXCR, one entry per CDR3 protein. This sample has 530,000 or so distinct CDR3 sequences, with roughly a sixth found just once. These data belong to a study of T cells in Graves' hyperthyroidism and ophthalmopathy.

This sequence originates from a young woman with Graves' ophthalmopathy. This chain connects TRBV4-2 to TRBJ2-2; D unclear. The sequencing input was blood. CDR3 in amino acids: CASSQKGNTGELFF. CDR3 nucleotide sequence: TGTGCCAGCAGCCAAAAGGGTAACACCGGGGAGCTGTTTTTT.